The 17 T cell receptor beta chains listed next were all sequenced from one sample in a study of blood T cell repertoires in COVID-19. Clones were read by immunoSEQ multiplex PCR, and TCRdb kept only the in-frame ones, dropping some. Of more than 250,000 clones detected, 75% to 90% appear once; the ten largest clones hold approximately 2.2%. Input material: peripheral blood. The receptors shown here come from a woman aged 25-40 years who had recovered from COVID-19.

The chain uses TRBV27 and TRBJ2-2; a weak D match, TRBD1 (5 bases). V dropped 8 bases and J dropped 0 bases, with 7 bases sitting between them. CDR1 and CDR2 from the germline V gene are MNHEY and SMNVEV (reference sequence). The CDR3 contains 13 residues. CDR3 sequence (DNA): TGTGCCAGCTGGGGCTCGAACACCGGGGAGCTGTTTTTT. Its translation is CASWGSNTGELFF.

The chain links TRBV28 to TRBJ2-7, with 7 bases aligning to TRBD1. V dropped 3 bases and J dropped 0; count of bases not matched to a gene: 5. Germline assignment: CDR1 MDHEN and CDR2 SYDVKM. The length of the CDR3 is 15 residues. CDR3 sequence reads: CASSFRGMSSYEQYF. The CDR3, as DNA: TGTGCCAGCAGTTTCAGGGGGATGAGCTCCTACGAGCAGTACTTC.

This chain uses TRBV20-1 with TRBJ2-7; 9 bases align to TRBD1. Germline CDR1 and CDR2: DFQATT and SNEGSKA (reference sequence). There are 15 residues in the CDR3. V trimming: 3 bases; J trimming: 3 bases; junction bases outside the gene matches: 9. The CDR3, as DNA: TGCAGTGCTAGTTCTCTACAGGGGGCTATCTACGAGCAGTACTTC. Its translation: CSASSLQGAIYEQYF.

There are a few counts of this clone. The genes are TRBV12-5 and TRBJ1-1; 7 bases map to TRBD1. Germline CDR1 LGHNT, CDR2 FRNRAP. The ends lost 2 bases at V and 10 bases at J; junction bases unmatched: 4. The CDR3 spans 12 residues. CDR3 protein: CASGLSPGGAFF. Written as DNA, the CDR3 is TGTGCTAGTGGTTTGTCTCCAGGGGGAGCTTTCTTT.

The chain uses TRBV11-2 and TRBJ2-7; D is ambiguous. Trimming stripped 4 bases from V and 6 bases from J, with 7 bases between. From germline, CDR1 is SGHAT and CDR2 FQNNGV. The CDR3 covers 11 residues. In DNA, the CDR3 is TGTGCCAGCAGCTCACAGACCGAGCAGTACTTC. Protein: CASSSQTEQYF.

J is TRBJ1-3 and V is TRBV4-1; 8 nucleotides agree with TRBD1. V shed 5 bases, J shed 2 bases, and the junction held 8 bases outside the gene matches. CDR1 is MGHRA, CDR2 YSYEKL, per germline. CDR3 length: 16 amino acids. CDR3 nucleotide sequence: TGCGCCAGCAGCTCCGTGGGCAGGGGGCCTGGAAACACCATATATTTT. It translates to CASSSVGRGPGNTIYF.

This clone was seen a few times. This CDR3 is CASSRDSKNTEAFF. The CDR3 coding sequence is TGCGCCAGCAGCCGGGACAGCAAAAACACTGAAGCTTTCTTT. The J gene is TRBJ1-1, the V gene TRBV5-1; 7 bases are shared with TRBD1. This CDR3 is built from 14 residues. The V gene's germline CDR1 is SGHRS and CDR2 YFSETQ. V was clipped by 4 bases and J by 2 bases; unmatched bases: 5.

Many counts were recorded for this clone. The V and J genes are TRBV24-1 and TRBJ2-3, with D possibly matching TRBD1 (6 bases). This CDR3 region has 15 residues. Trimming pared 7 bases from V and 4 bases from J, leaving 17 bases between. Looked up from germline, CDR1 is KGHDR and CDR2 is SFDVKD. The CDR3 nucleotides are TGTGCCACCAGACACGCAGGGGACCGACCAGATACGCAGTATTTT. Its protein product is CATRHAGDRPDTQYF.

This clone has just one count. CDR3 loop: CASKLSLTGTYEQYF. For the CDR3, the DNA is TGTGCCAGCAAACTCTCTTTGACAGGGACCTACGAGCAGTACTTC. The chain has TRBV6-4 and TRBJ2-7; 7 bases are a match to TRBD1. The CDR3 runs to 15 residues. V trimming: 7 bases; J trimming: 2 bases; junction bases outside the gene matches: 11. Germline CDR1 MRHNA, CDR2 SNTAGT.

The chain joins TRBV5-6 to TRBJ2-1; D is undetermined. This CDR3 region has 13 residues. V was clipped by 2 bases and J by 7 bases, with 10 bases between them. The germline V gene encodes CDR1 SGHDT and CDR2 YYEEEE. The CDR3 is CASSFNSFNEQFF. The CDR3 region has the DNA TGTGCCAGCAGCTTTAATAGCTTTAATGAGCAGTTCTTC. The full variable domain, rest sourced from reference TRBV5-6 and TRBJ2-1, is DAGVTQSPTHLIKTRGQQVTLRCSPKSGHDTVSWYQQALGQGPQFIFQYYEEEERQRGNFPDRFSGHQFPNYSSELNVNALLLGDSALYLCASSFNSFNEQFFGPGTRLTVL.

The chain joins TRBV5-1 to TRBJ2-5; no clear D. Germline CDR1 is SGHRS and CDR2 is YFSETQ. This CDR3 region has 13 residues. Trimming shortened V by 4 bases and J by 0 bases, and 7 bases separated the two germline ends. Here the CDR3 reads CASSLSDQETQYF. The CDR3 nucleotides are TGCGCCAGCAGCCTCTCTGACCAAGAGACCCAGTACTTC.

V gene TRBV25-1 combines with J gene TRBJ1-1, with D perhaps TRBD1 (5 bases). V was shortened by 3 bases and J by 0 bases, with 11 bases between the two germline ends. The CDR3 contains 15 residues. In germline, CDR1 is MGHDK, CDR2 SYGVNS. The CDR3 bases are TGTGCCAGCAGTGATGCGGGGGTAATGAACACTGAAGCTTTCTTT. Translating it yields CASSDAGVMNTEAFF.

The chain couples TRBV12-3 or TRBV12-4 to TRBJ1-1; weak D call: TRBD1 (5 bases). This CDR3 spans 13 amino acids. Trimming removed 6 bases at V and 3 bases at J, with 11 bases between. DNA for the CDR3: TGTGCCAGCAGCCAAGACAGCTACACTGAAGCTTTCTTT. Its translation: CASSQDSYTEAFF.

The chain uses TRBV6-5 and TRBJ2-1, with TRBD1 matching over 9 bases. Unmatched junction bases numbered 6, after V lost 0 bases and J lost 6 bases. The CDR3 runs to 16 residues. From germline, CDR1 is MNHEY and CDR2 SVGAGI. CDR3 protein: CASSYSPGQGFNEQFF. CDR3 DNA sequence: TGTGCCAGCAGTTACTCTCCGGGACAGGGATTCAATGAGCAGTTCTTC.

The chain joins TRBV2 to TRBJ2-1; 8 nucleotides agree with TRBD2. Germline assignment: CDR1 SNHLY and CDR2 FYNNEI. This CDR3 is 15 amino acids long. The junction had 8 bases not matched to a gene; V was cut back by 6 bases and J by 4 bases. CDR3 DNA: TGTGCCAGCAGGGGGGGTAGCGGGATTTACAATGAGCAGTTCTTC. It encodes CASRGGSGIYNEQFF. Full variable domain (outside the CDR3, taken from reference TRBV2 and TRBJ2-1): EPEVTQTPSHQVTQMGQEVILRCVPISNHLYFYWYRQILGQKVEFLVSFYNNEISEKSEIFDDQFSVERPDGSNFTLKIRSTKLEDSAMYFCASRGGSGIYNEQFFGPGTRLTVL.

The chain links TRBV19 to TRBJ1-1, with D perhaps matching TRBD1 (5 bases). The CDR3 totals 13 residues. Germline V gene sequence: CDR1 LNHDA, CDR2 SQIVND (reference sequence). Trimming took off 4 bases at V and 7 bases at J, with 13 bases between the two ends. CDR3 region: CASSRTDKVEAFF. The CDR3 DNA follows: TGTGCCAGTAGTAGGACGGACAAAGTTGAAGCTTTCTTT.

The sample holds a few counts of this clone. CDR3: CASSPGGRRSNSPLHF. The CDR3 coding sequence is TGTGCCAGCAGCCCAGGGGGAAGAAGATCGAATTCACCCCTCCACTTT. The chain employs TRBV28 and TRBJ1-6; 7 bases fit TRBD1. The CDR3 length is 16 residues. From germline, CDR1 is MDHEN and CDR2 SYDVKM. V shed 6 bases, J shed 7 bases, and the junction held 12 bases outside the gene matches.